This TCR beta chain is drawn from a study of cytomegalovirus exposure and HLA in healthy donors (dated by TCRdb to about 2017). A note on the overall study: According to an earlier analysis of a few hundred of the donors, about 179 million T cells yielded 117 million unique TCR beta sequences and more than 250 Gb of sequence data. Typing coverage varied by locus: about 629-630 donors for A, B, C, DRB1 and DQB1; some 520 for DQA1; more than 600 for DPA1; roughly 470 for DPB1. To study patterns of TCR occurrence, a later analysis re-analyzed previously published TCR beta repertoires from around 670 donors and added high-resolution HLA genotyping. Of the roughly 400 genotyped donors, over 65% fell in the genetic ancestry cluster associated with self-reported Caucasian donors. A later genetic analysis used genome-wide SNP genotypes for 398 of the 666 donors, treating that subset as a discovery cohort. To decide whether each TCR beta V gene segment behaved as functional or pseudogenic, an earlier analysis of approximately 600 of the donors relied on high-throughput TCR beta sequencing. Every discovery cohort repertoire had been produced on one sequencing platform. Among some 410 genotyped donors of the cohort, an average of approximately 240,000 unique TCR beta nucleotide sequences was sequenced per donor, of which roughly 17% were non-productive. To predict cytomegalovirus infection status, the study brought together high-throughput TCR immunosequencing, statistical association of individual TCRs with disease status, and machine learning. In addition to the first cohort of 650 to 800 subjects, a separate validation cohort of some 120 different subjects was used. Both class I and class II loci were covered by HLA typing, at four-digit resolution. In the later analysis, no new phenotypic data were used to find candidate immune exposures; instead, reliance was placed on TCR beta sequences and their occurrence across donors. Donor age, sex, ethnicity and CMV serostatus were collected together with the repertoire data. Four or five DR-DQ haplotypes were handled as single units for association and clustering because linkage in the cohort was strong. The study aimed to test whether signatures of past pathogen exposure could be identified by cataloging public T cell receptors. The study used immunosequencing to profile the T cell repertoires of several hundred subjects and linked those repertoires to cytomegalovirus serostatus. About 320 gigabases of sequencing data and some 85 million unique TCR sequences were included in an early release covering about 620 HLA-typed donors. Study-level results and caveats: In this cohort, only TCR beta chains were sequenced, and detectable features were limited by the absence of alpha or paired-chain data. For the cohort, immune exposure information was limited to CMV serostatus. The presence/absence analyses assumed that sequencing depth was roughly uniform across donors, and that assumption may not be true. A total of roughly 160 TCR beta chains were listed by the study as associated with cytomegalovirus. According to a later genetic analysis, donors in an Asian-associated ancestry cluster had fewer N-insertions in productive TCRs than the roughly 700-donor mean. The authors suggested that the approach could potentially be generalized to other disease states and immunological phenotypes. A later analysis found that most CMV-associated TCR beta chains appeared HLA-restricted, with HLA associations seemingly driven largely by CMV exposure. Specific HLA alleles were associated with more than 15,000 TCR beta sequences at a false discovery rate of 0.05 in a later analysis. Correlated functional status among segregating V segments might reflect linkage disequilibrium, but an unknown experimental factor could not be ruled out. The sequencing pipeline was judged likely to have produced a cluster of highly shared sequence variants as a technical artifact. Most TCR sequences were observed very rarely across donors, whereas some public TCRs were present in many individuals. A further reported finding was that TCR beta sequences accurately predicted the HLA-A and HLA-B alleles for most subjects in the first cohort. Because the 87-base-pair reads could not distinguish some IMGT-functional V segments, including TRBV6-2 and TRBV6-3, those segments were excluded. HLA typing was unavailable for some donors at each locus, so association tests used only the typed subset. Because counts were too low, about 17 rarely observed V segments, including chromosome 9 orphons, were excluded from the earlier analysis of several hundred of the donors. In a later analysis, TCR association rates were found to vary across HLA loci, with the most associated TCRs seen for DRB1 alleles and the fewest for HLA-C alleles. A few of the identified cytomegalovirus-associated TCR beta chains were confirmed in vitro to be specific for cytomegalovirus antigens. In both the original and validation cohorts, the classifier was reported to diagnose cytomegalovirus status with high specificity and sensitivity. When HLA alleles, especially DR and DQ, strongly co-occurred, TCR associations were difficult to assign to individual alleles. Broadly in line with IMGT annotations, most TCR beta V segments showed up in productive rearrangements about 87% or about 30% of the time in an earlier analysis of some 590 of the donors. In a later analysis, HLA-associated TCR beta chains were found to be more clonally expanded and to have lower generation probabilities than equally common non-associated chains. A later analysis reported that several top co-occurrence clusters appeared linked to parvovirus B19, influenza, CMV and Epstein-Barr virus. An association between a missense DCLRE1C variant and V-gene and J-gene trimming of TCR beta chains was found in a later genetic analysis and replicated in an independent cohort.

With regard to this clone: Its antigen is currently not known. Base qualities are not provided; no much larger clone lies one nucleotide away.

The cohort was made up of about 670 healthy bone marrow donors. All cohort members were sampled while nominally healthy, although unrecorded immune exposures were likely present. The donor was CMV seronegative and was included in the group of 352 seronegative cohort members. Every donor gave a peripheral blood sample, and the peripheral blood mononuclear cells from that sample were used for TCR beta sequencing. Genomic DNA extraction from the blood cell samples was performed with the Qiagen DNeasy Blood Extraction Kit. To prepare the library, the immunoSEQ multiplex PCR assay was applied. A mixture of 60 forward primers for TCR Vbeta segments and 13 reverse primers for TCR Jbeta segments was used in the multiplex PCR. A multiplex PCR assay on genomic DNA amplified the CDR3 region of rearranged TCR beta genes. The Illumina HiSeq System was used to sequence the amplified TCR beta libraries as 87-base-pair reads. Processing in the source paper ran as follows. In a later analysis, tens of millions of unique TCR beta chains were counted across the 500 to 700 repertoires, and approximately 11 million of these chains were shared by at least two donors. Raw reads were error-corrected and collapsed into unique sequences with a nearest-neighbor algorithm that merged closely related sequences to remove PCR and sequencing errors. V, D and J gene segments were assigned by aligning CDR3 sequences to IMGT reference sequences. Each retained sequence needed at least a six-nucleotide match to both a V gene segment and a J gene segment. A rearrangement was called productive if the CDR3 had no stop codons and remained in frame with V and J, and every other rearrangement was called non-productive. CDR3 was defined according to IMGT convention as the region running from the second conserved V-encoded cysteine to the conserved J-encoded phenylalanine. The earlier analysis of 587 of the donors excluded sequences that lacked an unambiguous match to a single V gene segment. In an earlier analysis of several hundred of the donors, V segments were called functional above 56.7% productive rearrangements and were called segregating when the between-donor standard deviation exceeded 5%. A statistical classification framework was built to diagnose cytomegalovirus status from the catalog of TCR beta chain sequences. In a later analysis, V and J genes were assigned by comparing TCR nucleotide sequences against IMGT/GENE-DB human TR gene sequences. Using the TCRdist pipeline, a later analysis assigned CDR3 sequences along with most-parsimonious VDJ recombination scenarios. In a later analysis, each TCR beta chain was defined by its CDR3 amino acid sequence together with its V-gene family, and reads without a unique V-gene family were excluded. In a later analysis, a few hundred highly shared, low-generation-probability nucleotide sequences were removed to address suspected cross-contamination and a sequencing artifact. In a later analysis, a clonal expansion index was calculated for each public chain from normalized within-repertoire ranks of inferred template counts. A later analysis computed generation probabilities with a VDJ recombination model fitted to out-of-frame rearrangements, and checked the results against IGoR. In a later analysis, TCR-TCR, TCR-HLA and TCR-CMV co-occurrence was scored with hypergeometric tests, and a repertoire-size bias correction was applied to TCR pairs. A later analysis estimated false discovery rates by permuting HLA or CMV assignments 20 times. In a later analysis, co-occurring TCRs were grouped with DBSCAN, and TCRdist sequence similarity was added when clustering was performed within HLA-allele-positive subsets. Repertoires with fewer than 30,000 or more than 120,000 public chains, plus five repertoires with anomalous nucleotide sharing, were excluded from co-occurrence clustering. As stored in TCRdb, this immuneACCESS dataset retains in-frame rearrangements with V and J assigned. A fraction of the clones does not appear; measured against another copy, unresolved V genes explain less than half of the discrepancy, and the remainder lacks a known reason. That table furnishes V, J and clone size, whereas the DNA furnished D and trimming. In all, the sample holds 150,000 to 200,000 clones, and more than 70% of those were seen once. The ten largest clones represent 3% to 3.5% of the sample.

The CDR3 runs 16 amino acids, cysteine and phenylalanine included. Only the CDR3 DNA stays, 48 bases, in frame from base 1. In the germline V gene, CDR1 corresponds to SGHRS and CDR2 to YFSETQ. Relative to germline, V is 3 bases shorter and J is 0 bases shorter, with 10 bases between their ends. The material sequenced was PBMCs. The sequence came from a male donor in good health and CMV-seronegative. The chain uses TRBV5-1 and TRBJ2-6; D gene: possibly TRBD2, on 6 matching bases. The nucleotide sequence is given as TGCGCCAGCAGCTCGGACGGGAGCTCTGGGGCCAACGTCCTGACTTTC. Its translation is CASSSDGSSGANVLTF.